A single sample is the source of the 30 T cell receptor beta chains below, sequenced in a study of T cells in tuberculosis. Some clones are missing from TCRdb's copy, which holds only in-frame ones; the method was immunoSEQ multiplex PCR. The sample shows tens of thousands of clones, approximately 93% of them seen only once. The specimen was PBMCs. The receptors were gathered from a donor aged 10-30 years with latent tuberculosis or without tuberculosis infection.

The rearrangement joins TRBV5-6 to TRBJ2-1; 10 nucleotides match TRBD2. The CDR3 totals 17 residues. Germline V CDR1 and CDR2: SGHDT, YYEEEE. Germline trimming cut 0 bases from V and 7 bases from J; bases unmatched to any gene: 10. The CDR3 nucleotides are TGTGCCAGCAGCTTGGTTCTAGCGGGAGTTAACAGTAATGAGCAGTTCTTC. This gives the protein CASSLVLAGVNSNEQFF.

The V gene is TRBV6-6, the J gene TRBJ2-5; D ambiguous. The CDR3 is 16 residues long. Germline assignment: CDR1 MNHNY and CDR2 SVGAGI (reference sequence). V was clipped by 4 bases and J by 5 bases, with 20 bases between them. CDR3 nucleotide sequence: TGTGCCAGCAGTTCCTTAGGATCAGGTCTGATGGAGACCCAGTACTTC. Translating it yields CASSSLGSGLMETQYF.

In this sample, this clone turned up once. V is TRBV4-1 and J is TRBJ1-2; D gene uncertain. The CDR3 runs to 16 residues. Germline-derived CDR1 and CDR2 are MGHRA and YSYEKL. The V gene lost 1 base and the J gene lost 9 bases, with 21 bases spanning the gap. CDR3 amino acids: CASSQVVVSGQARYTF. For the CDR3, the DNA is TGCGCCAGCAGCCAAGTGGTAGTGTCAGGCCAGGCCCGCTACACCTTC.

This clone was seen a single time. CDR3 nucleotide sequence: TGTGCCAGCAGCCGAAAGAGGGGGACTGAAGCTTTCTTT. Translated, it gives CASSRKRGTEAFF. The chain carries TRBV11-3 and TRBJ1-1; tentatively, D is TRBD1 (6 bases). CDR1 and CDR2 (germline): SGHNT, YENEEA. This CDR3 has 13 amino acids. Between the trimmed V and J ends, which lost 5 bases and 5 bases, there was a span of 12 bases.

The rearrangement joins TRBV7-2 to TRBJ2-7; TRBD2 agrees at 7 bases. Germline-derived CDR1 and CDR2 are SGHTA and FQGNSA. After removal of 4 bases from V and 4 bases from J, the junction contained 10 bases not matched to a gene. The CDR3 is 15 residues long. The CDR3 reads CASSSSPLREYEQYF. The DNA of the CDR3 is TGTGCCAGCAGCTCTTCCCCCTTGCGGGAGTACGAGCAGTACTTC.

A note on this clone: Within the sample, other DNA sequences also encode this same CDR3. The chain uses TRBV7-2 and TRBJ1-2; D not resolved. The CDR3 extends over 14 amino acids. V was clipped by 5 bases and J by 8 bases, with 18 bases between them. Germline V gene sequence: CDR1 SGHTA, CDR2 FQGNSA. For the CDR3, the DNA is TGTGCCAGCAGCCCCTCGTTTGGACTCAAAGGCTACACCTTC. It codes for CASSPSFGLKGYTF.

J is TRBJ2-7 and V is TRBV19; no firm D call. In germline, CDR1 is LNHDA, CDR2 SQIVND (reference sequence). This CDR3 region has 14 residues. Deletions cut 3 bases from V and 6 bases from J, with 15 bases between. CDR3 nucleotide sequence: TGTGCCAGTAGTATTGGGCACCCAACGGCCGAGCAGTACTTC. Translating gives CASSIGHPTAEQYF.

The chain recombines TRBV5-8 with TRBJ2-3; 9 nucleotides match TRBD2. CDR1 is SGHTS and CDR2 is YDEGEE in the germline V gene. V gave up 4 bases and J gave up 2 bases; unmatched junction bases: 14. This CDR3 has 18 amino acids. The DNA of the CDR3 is TGTGCCAGCAGCATTTGGCTCGGAGCGGGAGGATCCACAGATACGCAGTATTTT. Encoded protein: CASSIWLGAGGSTDTQYF. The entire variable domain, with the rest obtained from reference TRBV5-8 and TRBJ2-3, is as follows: EAGVTQSPTHLIKTRGQQATLRCSPISGHTSVYWYQQALGLGLQFLLWYDEGEERNRGNFPPRFSGRQFPNYSSELNVNALELEDSALYLCASSIWLGAGGSTDTQYFGPGTRLTVL.

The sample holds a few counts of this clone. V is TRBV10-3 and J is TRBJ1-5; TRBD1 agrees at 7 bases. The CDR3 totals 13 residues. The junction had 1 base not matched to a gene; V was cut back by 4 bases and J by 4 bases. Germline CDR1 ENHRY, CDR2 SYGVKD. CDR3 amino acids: CAISGGQNQPQHF. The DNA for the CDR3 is TGTGCCATCAGTGGGGGACAGAATCAGCCCCAGCATTTT.

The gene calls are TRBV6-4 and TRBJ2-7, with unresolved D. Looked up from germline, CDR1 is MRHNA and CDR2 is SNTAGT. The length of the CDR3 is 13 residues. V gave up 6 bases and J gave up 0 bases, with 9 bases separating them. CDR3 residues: CASRRSSSYEQYF. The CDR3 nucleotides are TGTGCCAGCAGGCGGTCGAGCTCCTACGAGCAGTACTTC.

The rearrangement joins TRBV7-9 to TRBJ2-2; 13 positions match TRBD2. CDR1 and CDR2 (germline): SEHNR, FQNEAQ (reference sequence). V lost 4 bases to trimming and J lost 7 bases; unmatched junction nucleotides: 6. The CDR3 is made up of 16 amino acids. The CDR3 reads CASSSTSGRANGELFF. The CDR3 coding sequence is TGTGCCAGCAGCTCAACTAGCGGGAGGGCCAACGGGGAGCTGTTTTTT.

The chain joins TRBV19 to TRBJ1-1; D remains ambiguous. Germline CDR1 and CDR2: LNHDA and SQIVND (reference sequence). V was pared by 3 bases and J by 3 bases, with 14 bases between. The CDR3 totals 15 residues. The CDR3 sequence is CASSMVRRVHTEAFF. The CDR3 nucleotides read TGTGCCAGTAGTATGGTTAGGAGGGTTCACACTGAAGCTTTCTTT.

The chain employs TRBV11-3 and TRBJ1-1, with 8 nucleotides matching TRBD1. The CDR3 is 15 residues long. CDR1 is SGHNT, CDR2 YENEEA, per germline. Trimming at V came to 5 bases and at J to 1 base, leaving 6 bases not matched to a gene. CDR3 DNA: TGTGCCAGCAGCCAGGGACAGGACCGGAACACTGAAGCTTTCTTT. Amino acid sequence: CASSQGQDRNTEAFF.

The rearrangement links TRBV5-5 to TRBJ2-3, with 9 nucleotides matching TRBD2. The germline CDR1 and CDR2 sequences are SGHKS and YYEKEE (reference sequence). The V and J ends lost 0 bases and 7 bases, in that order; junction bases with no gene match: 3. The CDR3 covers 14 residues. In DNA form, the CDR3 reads TGTGCCAGCAGCTTGGAGGGGACTAGCTATACGCAGTATTTT. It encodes CASSLEGTSYTQYF. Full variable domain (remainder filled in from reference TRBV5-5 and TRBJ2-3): DAGVTQSPTHLIKTRGQQVTLRCSPISGHKSVSWYQQVLGQGPQFIFQYYEKEERGRGNFPDRFSARQFPNYSSELNVNALLLGDSALYLCASSLEGTSYTQYFGPGTRLTVL.

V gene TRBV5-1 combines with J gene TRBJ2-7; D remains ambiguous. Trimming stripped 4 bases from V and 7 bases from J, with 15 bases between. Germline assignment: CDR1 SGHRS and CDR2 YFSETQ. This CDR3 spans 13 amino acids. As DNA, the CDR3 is TGCGCCAGCAGCCCCCCCGACCCGGGTGAGCAGTACTTC. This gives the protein CASSPPDPGEQYF.

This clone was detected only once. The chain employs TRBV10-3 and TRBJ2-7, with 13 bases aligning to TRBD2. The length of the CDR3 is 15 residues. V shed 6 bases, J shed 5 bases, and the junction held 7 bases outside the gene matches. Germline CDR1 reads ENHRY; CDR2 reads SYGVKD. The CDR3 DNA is TGTGCCATCAGGCCGGGACTAGCGGGACCCCACGAGCAGTACTTC. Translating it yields CAIRPGLAGPHEQYF.

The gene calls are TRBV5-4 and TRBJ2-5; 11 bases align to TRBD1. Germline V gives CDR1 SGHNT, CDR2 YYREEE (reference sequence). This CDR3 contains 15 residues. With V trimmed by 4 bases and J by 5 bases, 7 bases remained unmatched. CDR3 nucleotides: TGTGCCAGCAGCCCCTGGGACAGGGGGGTGGAGACCCAGTACTTC. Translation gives CASSPWDRGVETQYF.

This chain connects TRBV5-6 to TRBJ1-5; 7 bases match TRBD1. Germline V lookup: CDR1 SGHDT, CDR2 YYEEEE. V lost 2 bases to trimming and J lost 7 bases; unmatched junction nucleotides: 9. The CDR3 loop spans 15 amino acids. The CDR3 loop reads CASSFSPTGTQPQHF. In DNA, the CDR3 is TGTGCCAGCAGCTTTTCGCCGACAGGGACACAGCCCCAGCATTTT.

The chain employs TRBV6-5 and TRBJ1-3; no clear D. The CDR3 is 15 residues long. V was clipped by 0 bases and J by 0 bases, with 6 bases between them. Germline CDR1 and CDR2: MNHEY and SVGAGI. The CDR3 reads CASSYSWASGNTIYF. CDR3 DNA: TGTGCCAGCAGTTACTCGTGGGCCTCTGGAAACACCATATATTTT.

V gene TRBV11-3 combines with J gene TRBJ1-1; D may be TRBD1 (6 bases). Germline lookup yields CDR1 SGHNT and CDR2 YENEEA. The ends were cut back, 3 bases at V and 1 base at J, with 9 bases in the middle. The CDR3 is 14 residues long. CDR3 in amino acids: CASSLGHKNTEAFF. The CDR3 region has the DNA TGTGCCAGCAGCTTGGGACACAAGAACACTGAAGCTTTCTTT.

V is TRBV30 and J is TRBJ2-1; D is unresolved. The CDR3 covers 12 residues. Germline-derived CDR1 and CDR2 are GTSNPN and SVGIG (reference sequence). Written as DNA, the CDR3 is TGTGCTTGGGGTATAGTGCCTGATGAGCAGTTCTTC. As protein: CAWGIVPDEQFF.

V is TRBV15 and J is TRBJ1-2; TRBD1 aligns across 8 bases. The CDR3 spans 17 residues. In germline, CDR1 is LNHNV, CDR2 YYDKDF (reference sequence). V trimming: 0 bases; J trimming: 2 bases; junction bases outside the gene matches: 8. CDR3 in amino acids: CATSRDRSAGGNYGYTF. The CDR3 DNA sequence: TGTGCCACCAGCAGAGATCGGTCGGCAGGGGGCAACTATGGCTACACCTTC.

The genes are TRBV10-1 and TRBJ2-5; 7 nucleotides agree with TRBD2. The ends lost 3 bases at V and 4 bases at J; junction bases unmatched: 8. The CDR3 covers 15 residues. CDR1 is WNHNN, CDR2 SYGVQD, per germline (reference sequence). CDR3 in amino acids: CASSDAGEGGETQYF. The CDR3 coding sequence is TGCGCCAGCAGTGACGCGGGAGAAGGCGGAGAGACCCAGTACTTC.

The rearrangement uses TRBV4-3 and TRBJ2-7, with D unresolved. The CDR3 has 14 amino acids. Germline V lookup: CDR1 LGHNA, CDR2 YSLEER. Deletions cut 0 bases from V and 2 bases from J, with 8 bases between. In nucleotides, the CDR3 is TGCGCCAGCAGCCAAGACGCCCAGACCTACGAGCAGTACTTC. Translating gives CASSQDAQTYEQYF.

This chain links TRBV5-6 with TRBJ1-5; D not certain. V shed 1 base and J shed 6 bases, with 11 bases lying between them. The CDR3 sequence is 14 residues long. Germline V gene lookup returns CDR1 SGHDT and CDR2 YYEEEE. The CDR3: CASSLFSGSQPQHF. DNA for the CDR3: TGTGCCAGCAGCTTGTTTTCGGGGTCTCAGCCCCAGCATTTT.

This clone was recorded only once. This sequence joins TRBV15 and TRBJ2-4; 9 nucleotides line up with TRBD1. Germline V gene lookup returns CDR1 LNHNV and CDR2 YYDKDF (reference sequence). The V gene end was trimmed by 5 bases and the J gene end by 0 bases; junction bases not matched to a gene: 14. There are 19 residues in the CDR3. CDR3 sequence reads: CATSYRQGGYPIAKNIQYF. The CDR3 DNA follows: TGTGCCACCAGCTACCGACAGGGGGGATACCCCATAGCCAAAAACATTCAGTACTTC.

CDR3 coding DNA: TGTGCCAGCAGCTCAACTAGCGACGAGCAGTACTTC. Its protein product is CASSSTSDEQYF. The chain uses TRBV28 and TRBJ2-7, with 7 bases lining up with TRBD2. The V gene's germline CDR1 is MDHEN and CDR2 SYDVKM. The CDR3 totals 12 residues. With 6 bases clipped from V and 5 bases from J, the junction kept 4 bases outside the gene matches. Full variable domain (outside the CDR3, taken from reference TRBV28 and TRBJ2-7): DVKVTQSSRYLVKRTGEKVFLECVQDMDHENMFWYRQDPGLGLRLIYFSYDVKMKEKGDIPEGYSVSREKKERFSLILESASTNQTSMYLCASSSTSDEQYFGPGTRLTVT.

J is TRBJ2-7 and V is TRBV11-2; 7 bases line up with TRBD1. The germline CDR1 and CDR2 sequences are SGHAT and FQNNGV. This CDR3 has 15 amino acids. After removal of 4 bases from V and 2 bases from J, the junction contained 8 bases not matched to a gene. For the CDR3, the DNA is TGTGCCAGCAGCTCATGGGACAGACTCACCTACGAGCAGTACTTC. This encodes CASSSWDRLTYEQYF.

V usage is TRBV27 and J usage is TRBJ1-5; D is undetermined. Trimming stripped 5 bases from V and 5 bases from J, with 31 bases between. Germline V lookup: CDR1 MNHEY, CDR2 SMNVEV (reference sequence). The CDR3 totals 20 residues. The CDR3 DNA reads TGTGCCAGCAGTCCCCTAGGGTGGTGGAGATCGGAGGCCCTACATCAGCCCCAGCATTTT. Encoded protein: CASSPLGWWRSEALHQPQHF.

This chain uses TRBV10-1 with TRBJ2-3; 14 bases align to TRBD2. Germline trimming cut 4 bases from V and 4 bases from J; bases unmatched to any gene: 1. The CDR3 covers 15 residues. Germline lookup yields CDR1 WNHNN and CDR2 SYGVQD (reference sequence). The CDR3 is CASSGLAGGPDTQYF. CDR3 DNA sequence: TGCGCCAGCAGTGGACTAGCGGGAGGGCCAGATACGCAGTATTTT.